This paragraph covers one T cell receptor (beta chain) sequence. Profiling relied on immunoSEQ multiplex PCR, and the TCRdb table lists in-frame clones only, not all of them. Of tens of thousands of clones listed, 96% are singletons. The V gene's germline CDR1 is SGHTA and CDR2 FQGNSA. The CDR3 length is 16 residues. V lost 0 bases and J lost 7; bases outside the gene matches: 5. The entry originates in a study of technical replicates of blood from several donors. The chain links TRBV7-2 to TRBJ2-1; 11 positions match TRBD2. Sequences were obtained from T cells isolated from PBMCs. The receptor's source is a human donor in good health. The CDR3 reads CASSLALRLAGNEQFF. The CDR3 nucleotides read TGTGCCAGCAGCTTAGCGCTCCGACTAGCGGGAAATGAGCAGTTCTTC.